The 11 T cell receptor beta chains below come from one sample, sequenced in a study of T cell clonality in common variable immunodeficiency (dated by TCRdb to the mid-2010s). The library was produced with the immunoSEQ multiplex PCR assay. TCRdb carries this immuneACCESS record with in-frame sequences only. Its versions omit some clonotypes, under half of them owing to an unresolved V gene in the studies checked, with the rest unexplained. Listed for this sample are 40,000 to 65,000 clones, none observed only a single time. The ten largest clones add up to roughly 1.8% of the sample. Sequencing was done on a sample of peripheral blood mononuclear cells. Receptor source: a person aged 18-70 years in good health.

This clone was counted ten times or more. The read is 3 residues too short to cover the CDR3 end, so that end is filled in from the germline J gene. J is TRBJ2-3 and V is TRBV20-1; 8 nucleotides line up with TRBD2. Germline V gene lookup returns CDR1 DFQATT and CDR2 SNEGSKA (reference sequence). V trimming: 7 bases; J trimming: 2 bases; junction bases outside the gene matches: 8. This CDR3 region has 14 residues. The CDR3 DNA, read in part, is TGCAGTGTTGCCGTAGCGGGGCTCACAGATACG. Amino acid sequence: CSVAVAGLTDT. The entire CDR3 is CSVAVAGLTDTQYF.

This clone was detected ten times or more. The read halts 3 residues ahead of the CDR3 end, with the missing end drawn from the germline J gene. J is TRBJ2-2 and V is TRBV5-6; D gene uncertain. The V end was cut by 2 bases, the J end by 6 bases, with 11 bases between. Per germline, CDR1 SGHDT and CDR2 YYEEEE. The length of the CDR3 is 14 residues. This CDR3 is CASSFSLSAGELFF. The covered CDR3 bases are TGTGCCAGCAGCTTCAGTCTCTCCGCCGGGGAG.

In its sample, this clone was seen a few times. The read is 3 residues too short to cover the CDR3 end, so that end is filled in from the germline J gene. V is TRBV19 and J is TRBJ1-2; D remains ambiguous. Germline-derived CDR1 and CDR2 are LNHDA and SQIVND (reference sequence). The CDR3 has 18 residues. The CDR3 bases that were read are TGTGCCAGTAGAAACACCCCCCGGGGTAGCGGGAGATCGAATGAC. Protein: CASRNTPRGSGRSND. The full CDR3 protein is CASRNTPRGSGRSNDYTF.

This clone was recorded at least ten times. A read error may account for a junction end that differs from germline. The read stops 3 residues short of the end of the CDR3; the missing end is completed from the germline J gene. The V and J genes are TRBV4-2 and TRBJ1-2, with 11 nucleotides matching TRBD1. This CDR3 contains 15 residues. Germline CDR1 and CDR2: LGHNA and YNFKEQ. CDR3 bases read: TGCGCCAGCAGCCAACGGACAGGGGGCTACTATGGC. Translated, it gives CASSQRTGGYYG. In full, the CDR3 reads CASSQRTGGYYGYTF.

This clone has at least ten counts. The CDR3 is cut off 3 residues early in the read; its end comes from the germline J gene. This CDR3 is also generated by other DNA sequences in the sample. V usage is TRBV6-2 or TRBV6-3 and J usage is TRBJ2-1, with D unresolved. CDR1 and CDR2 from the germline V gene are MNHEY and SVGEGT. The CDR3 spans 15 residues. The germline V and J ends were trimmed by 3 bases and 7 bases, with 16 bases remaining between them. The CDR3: CASSYAQATYNEQFF. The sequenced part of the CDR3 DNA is TGTGCCAGCAGTTATGCGCAGGCCACTTATAATGAG.

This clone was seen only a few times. The CDR3 sequence is CASSYLAGGDNEQFF. The sequenced part of the CDR3 DNA is TGTGCCAGCAGCTATCTAGCGGGAGGGGACAATGAG. The rearrangement joins TRBV7-2 to TRBJ2-1, with TRBD2 matching over 12 bases. The read halts 3 residues ahead of the CDR3 end, with the missing end drawn from the germline J gene. V was pared by 4 bases and J by 5 bases, with 3 bases of the junction left unmatched. This CDR3 is built from 15 residues. Germline V lookup: CDR1 SGHTA, CDR2 FQGNSA.

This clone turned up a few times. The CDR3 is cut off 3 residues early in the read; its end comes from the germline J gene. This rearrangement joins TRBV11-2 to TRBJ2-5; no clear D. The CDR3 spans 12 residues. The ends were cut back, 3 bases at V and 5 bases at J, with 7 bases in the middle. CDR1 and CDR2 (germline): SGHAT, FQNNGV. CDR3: CASSFVRETQYF. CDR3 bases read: TGTGCCAGCAGCTTTGTACGGGAGACC.

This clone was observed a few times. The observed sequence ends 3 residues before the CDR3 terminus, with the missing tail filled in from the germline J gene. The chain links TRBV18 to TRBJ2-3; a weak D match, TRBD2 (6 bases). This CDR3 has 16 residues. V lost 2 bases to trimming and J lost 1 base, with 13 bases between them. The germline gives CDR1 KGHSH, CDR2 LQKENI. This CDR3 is CASSPSRTGGTDTQYF. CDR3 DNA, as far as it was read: TGTGCCAGCTCACCATCCCGGACGGGGGGCACAGATACG.

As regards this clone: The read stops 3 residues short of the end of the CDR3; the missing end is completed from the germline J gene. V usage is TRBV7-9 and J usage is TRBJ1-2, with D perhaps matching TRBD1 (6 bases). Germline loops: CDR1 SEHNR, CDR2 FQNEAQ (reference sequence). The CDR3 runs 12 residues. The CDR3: CASSLGGGDYTF. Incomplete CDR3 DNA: TGTGCCAGCAGCTTAGGAGGGGGAGAC.

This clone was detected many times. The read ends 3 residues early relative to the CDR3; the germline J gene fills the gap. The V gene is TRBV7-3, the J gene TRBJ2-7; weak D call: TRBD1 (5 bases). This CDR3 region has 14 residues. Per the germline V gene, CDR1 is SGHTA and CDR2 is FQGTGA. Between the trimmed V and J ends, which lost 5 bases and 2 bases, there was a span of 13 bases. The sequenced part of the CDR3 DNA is TGTGCCAGCAGCCAGTCAGGGCCCGCCTACGAG. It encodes CASSQSGPAYE. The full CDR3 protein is CASSQSGPAYEQYF.

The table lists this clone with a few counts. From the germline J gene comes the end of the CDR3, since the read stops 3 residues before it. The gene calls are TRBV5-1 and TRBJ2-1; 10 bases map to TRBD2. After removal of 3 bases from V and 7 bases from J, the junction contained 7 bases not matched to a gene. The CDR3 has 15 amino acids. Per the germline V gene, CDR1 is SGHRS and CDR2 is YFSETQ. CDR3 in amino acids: CASSSSGSGENEQFF. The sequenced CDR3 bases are TGCGCCAGCAGCTCTAGCGGGAGTGGGGAGAATGAG.